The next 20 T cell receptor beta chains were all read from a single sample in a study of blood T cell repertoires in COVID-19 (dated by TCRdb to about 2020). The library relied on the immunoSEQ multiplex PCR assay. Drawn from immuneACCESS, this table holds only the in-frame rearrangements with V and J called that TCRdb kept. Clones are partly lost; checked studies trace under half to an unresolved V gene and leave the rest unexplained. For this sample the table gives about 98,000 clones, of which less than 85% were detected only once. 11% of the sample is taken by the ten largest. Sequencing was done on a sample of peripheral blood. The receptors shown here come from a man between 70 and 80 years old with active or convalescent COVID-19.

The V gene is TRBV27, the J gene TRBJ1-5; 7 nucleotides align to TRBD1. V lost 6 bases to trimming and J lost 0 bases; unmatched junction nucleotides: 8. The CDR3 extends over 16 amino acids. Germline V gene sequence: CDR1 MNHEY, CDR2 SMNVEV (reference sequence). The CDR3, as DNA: TGTGCCAGCAGACGCTCGACAGGGTTTAGCAATCAGCCCCAGCATTTT. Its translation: CASRRSTGFSNQPQHF.

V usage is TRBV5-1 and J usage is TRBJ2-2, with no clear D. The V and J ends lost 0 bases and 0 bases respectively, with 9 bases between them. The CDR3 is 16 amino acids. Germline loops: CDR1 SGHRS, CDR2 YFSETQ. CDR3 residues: CASSLESVSNTGELFF. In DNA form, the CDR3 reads TGCGCCAGCAGCTTGGAGTCGGTATCGAACACCGGGGAGCTGTTTTTT.

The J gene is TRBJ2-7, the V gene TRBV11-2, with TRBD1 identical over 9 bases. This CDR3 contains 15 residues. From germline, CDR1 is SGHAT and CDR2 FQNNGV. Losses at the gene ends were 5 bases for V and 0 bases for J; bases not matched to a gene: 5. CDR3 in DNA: TGTGCCAGCAGCCATGGACAGGGGTACTCCTACGAGCAGTACTTC. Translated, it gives CASSHGQGYSYEQYF.

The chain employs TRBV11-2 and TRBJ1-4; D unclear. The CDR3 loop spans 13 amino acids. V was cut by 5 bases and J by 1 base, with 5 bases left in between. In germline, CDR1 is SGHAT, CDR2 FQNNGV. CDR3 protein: CASSLGTNEKLFF. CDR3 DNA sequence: TGTGCCAGCAGCCTCGGAACTAATGAAAAACTGTTTTTT.

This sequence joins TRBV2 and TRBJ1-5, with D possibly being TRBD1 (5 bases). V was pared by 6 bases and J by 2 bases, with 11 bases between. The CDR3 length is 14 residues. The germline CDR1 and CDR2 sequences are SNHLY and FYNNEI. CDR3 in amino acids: CASRGRVGNQPQHF. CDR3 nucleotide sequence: TGTGCCAGCAGGGGCAGGGTTGGCAATCAGCCCCAGCATTTT.

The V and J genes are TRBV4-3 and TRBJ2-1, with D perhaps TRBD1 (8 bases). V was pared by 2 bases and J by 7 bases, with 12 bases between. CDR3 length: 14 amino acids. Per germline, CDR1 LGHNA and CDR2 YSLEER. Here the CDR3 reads CASSQTQGGNEQFF. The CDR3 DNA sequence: TGCGCCAGCAGCCAAACACAGGGGGGGAATGAGCAGTTCTTC.

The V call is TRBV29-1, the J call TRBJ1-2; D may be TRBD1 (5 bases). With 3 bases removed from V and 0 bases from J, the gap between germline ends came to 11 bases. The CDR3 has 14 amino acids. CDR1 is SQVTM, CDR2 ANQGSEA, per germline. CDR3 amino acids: CSVEGDRTNYGYTF. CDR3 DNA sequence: TGCAGCGTTGAGGGCGACAGAACTAACTATGGCTACACCTTC.

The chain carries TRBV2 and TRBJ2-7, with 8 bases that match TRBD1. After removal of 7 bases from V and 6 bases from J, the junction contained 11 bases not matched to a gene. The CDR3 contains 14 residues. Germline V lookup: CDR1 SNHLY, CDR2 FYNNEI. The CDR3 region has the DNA TGTGCCAGCAACCCCCAGGGGGCAGCAAGCGAGCAGTACTTC. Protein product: CASNPQGAASEQYF.

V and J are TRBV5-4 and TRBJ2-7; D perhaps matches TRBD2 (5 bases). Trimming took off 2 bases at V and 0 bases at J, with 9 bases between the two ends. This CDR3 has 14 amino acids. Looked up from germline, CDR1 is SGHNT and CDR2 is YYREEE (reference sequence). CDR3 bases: TGTGCCAGCAGCTTCACTAGTGGCTCCTACGAGCAGTACTTC. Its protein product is CASSFTSGSYEQYF.

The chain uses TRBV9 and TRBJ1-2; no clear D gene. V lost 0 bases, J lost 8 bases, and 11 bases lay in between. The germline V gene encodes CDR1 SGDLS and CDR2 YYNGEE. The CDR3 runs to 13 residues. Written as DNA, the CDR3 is TGTGCCAGCAGCGTAGAGGGTCGAGGGGGCTACACCTTC. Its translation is CASSVEGRGGYTF.

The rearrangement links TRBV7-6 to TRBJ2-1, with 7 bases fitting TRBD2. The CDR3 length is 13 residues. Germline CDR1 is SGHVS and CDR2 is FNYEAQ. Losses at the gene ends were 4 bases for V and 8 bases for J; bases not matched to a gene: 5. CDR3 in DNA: TGTGCCAGCAGCTCCGGACTAGAAGATGAGCAGTTCTTC. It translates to CASSSGLEDEQFF. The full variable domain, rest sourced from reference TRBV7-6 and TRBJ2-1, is GAGVSQSPRYKVTKRGQDVALRCDPISGHVSLYWYRQALGQGPEFLTYFNYEAQQDKSGLPNDRFSAERPEGSISTLTIQRTEQRDSAMYRCASSSGLEDEQFFGPGTRLTVL.

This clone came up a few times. The DNA for the CDR3 is TGTGCCAGCAGTGAGACTAGCGGGGCTCGCCGGTACTTC. This translates into CASSETSGARRYF. The chain recombines TRBV2 with TRBJ2-5; 11 nucleotides match TRBD2. V shed 3 bases, J shed 13 bases, and the junction held 7 bases outside the gene matches. The germline V gene encodes CDR1 SNHLY and CDR2 FYNNEI. This CDR3 is 13 amino acids long.

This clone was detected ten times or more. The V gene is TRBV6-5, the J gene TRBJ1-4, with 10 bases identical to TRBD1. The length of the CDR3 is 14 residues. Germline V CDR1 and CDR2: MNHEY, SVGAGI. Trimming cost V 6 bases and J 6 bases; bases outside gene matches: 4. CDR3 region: CASRETGGHEKLFF. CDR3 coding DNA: TGTGCCAGCAGGGAGACAGGGGGCCATGAAAAACTGTTTTTT.

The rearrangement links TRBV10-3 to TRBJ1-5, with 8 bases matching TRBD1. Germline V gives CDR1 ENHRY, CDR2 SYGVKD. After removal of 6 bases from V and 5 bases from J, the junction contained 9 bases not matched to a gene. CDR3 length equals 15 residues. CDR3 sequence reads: CAIRGGQGSDQPQHF. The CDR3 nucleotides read TGTGCCATCAGGGGCGGACAGGGATCCGATCAGCCCCAGCATTTT.

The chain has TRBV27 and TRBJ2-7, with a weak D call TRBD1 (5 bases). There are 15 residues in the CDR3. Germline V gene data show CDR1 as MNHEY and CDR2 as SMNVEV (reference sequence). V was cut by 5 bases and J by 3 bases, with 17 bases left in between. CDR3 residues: CASSPKGHPLYEQYF. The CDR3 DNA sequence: TGTGCCAGCAGTCCCAAGGGGCATCCCCTCTACGAGCAGTACTTC.

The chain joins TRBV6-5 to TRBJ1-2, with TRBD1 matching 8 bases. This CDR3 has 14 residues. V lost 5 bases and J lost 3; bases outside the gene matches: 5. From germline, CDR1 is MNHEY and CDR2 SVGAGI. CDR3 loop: CASSPYRGDYGYTF. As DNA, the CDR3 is TGTGCCAGCAGTCCTTACAGGGGGGACTATGGCTACACCTTC.

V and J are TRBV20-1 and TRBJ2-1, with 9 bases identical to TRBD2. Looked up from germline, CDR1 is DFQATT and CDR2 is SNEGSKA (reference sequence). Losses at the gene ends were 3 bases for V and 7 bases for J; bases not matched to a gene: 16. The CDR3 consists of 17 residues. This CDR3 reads CSASPIAGLATLNEQFF. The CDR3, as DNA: TGCAGTGCTAGTCCCATTGCAGGACTAGCGACCTTGAATGAGCAGTTCTTC.

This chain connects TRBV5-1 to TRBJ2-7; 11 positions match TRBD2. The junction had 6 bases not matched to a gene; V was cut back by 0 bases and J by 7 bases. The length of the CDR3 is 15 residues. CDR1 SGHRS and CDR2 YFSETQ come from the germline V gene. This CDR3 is CASSLGSGGAREQYF. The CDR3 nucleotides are TGCGCCAGCAGCTTGGGTAGCGGGGGGGCGCGAGAGCAGTACTTC.

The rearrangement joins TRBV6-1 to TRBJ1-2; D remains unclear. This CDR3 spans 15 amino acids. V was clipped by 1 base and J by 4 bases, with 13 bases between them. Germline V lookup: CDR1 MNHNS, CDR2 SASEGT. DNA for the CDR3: TGTGCCAGCAGTGAAGGTGGCAGCGGCAGCTATGGCTACACCTTC. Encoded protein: CASSEGGSGSYGYTF.

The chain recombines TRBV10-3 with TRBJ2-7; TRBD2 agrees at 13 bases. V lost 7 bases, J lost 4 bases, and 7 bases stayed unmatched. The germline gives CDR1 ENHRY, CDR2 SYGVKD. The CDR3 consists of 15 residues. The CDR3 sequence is CAITQPGLAGYEQYF. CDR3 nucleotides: TGTGCCATCACTCAGCCGGGACTAGCGGGGTACGAGCAGTACTTC.